Shown below are 14 T cell receptor beta chains from a single sample sequenced in a study of PD-1 blockade in classical Hodgkin lymphoma (dated by TCRdb to about 2020). The time point tag for this specimen amounts to: cycle 2 day 1 (C2D1) of nivolumab. Every trial patient had relapsed after autologous stem cell transplantation, and cohorts A, B and C differed in prior brentuximab vedotin exposure. The method behind the library was the immunoSEQ multiplex PCR assay. TCRdb provides this immuneACCESS table in a form limited to in-frame rearrangements. Some clones are lacking; in checked studies, under half of them reflect an unresolved V gene, and why the rest are absent is not known. Recorded for this sample are roughly 150,000 clones; 78% of them occurred a single time. Jointly, the top ten make up roughly a tenth of the sample. The source was peripheral blood mononuclear cells (PBMCs), collected before the second cycle of nivolumab. The origin of the receptors is a human donor with classical Hodgkin lymphoma.

The rearrangement uses TRBV4-3 and TRBJ2-2; unclear D gene. V gave up 1 base and J gave up 6 bases, with 15 bases separating them. Germline loops: CDR1 LGHNA, CDR2 YSLEER. The CDR3 has 16 amino acids. The CDR3 nucleotides read TGCGCCAGCAGCCAAGCCGGCGGAGTACTATCCGGGGAGCTGTTTTTT. Translating gives CASSQAGGVLSGELFF.

This chain uses TRBV5-4 with TRBJ1-1; maybe TRBD1 (5 bases). CDR1 and CDR2 (germline): SGHNT, YYREEE (reference sequence). There are 14 residues in the CDR3. V lost 1 base to trimming and J lost 4 bases, with 11 bases between them. The DNA of the CDR3 is TGTGCCAGCAGCTTGCAGGGCGCGGGCACTGAAGCTTTCTTT. Amino acids: CASSLQGAGTEAFF. Full variable domain (missing parts from reference TRBV5-4 and TRBJ1-1): ETGVTQSPTHLIKTRGQQVTLRCSSQSGHNTVSWYQQALGQGPQFIFQYYREEENGRGNFPPRFSGLQFPNYSSELNVNALELDDSALYLCASSLQGAGTEAFFGQGTRLTVV.

The V and J genes are TRBV14 and TRBJ2-7; D may match TRBD1 or TRBD2 (5 bases each). The CDR3 runs to 14 residues. Germline CDR1 and CDR2: SGHDN and FVKESK. V was shortened by 4 bases and J by 4 bases, with 14 bases between the two germline ends. The CDR3 loop is CASSPGTLMYEQYF. The CDR3 bases are TGTGCCAGCAGCCCCGGGACCCTAATGTACGAGCAGTACTTC.

This clone was counted a single time. This chain connects TRBV5-1 to TRBJ1-2, with 10 bases that match TRBD1. Germline CDR1 and CDR2: SGHRS and YFSETQ. There are 16 residues in the CDR3. The V gene end was trimmed by 4 bases and the J gene end by 4 bases; junction bases not matched to a gene: 10. The CDR3 protein is CASSVAPGQGTYGYTF. The CDR3 DNA sequence: TGCGCCAGCAGCGTCGCACCGGGACAGGGGACCTATGGCTACACCTTC.

This clone has just a few counts. V is TRBV5-1 and J is TRBJ2-1, with TRBD2 identical over 7 bases. Germline V gives CDR1 SGHRS, CDR2 YFSETQ. Trimming removed 0 bases from V and 2 bases from J; junction bases left unmatched: 2. This CDR3 has 15 residues. CDR3 sequence reads: CASSLASGAYNEQFF. The CDR3 nucleotides read TGCGCCAGCAGCTTGGCTAGCGGAGCCTACAATGAGCAGTTCTTC. The variable domain in full, completed from reference TRBV5-1 and TRBJ2-1, reads KAGVTQTPRYLIKTRGQQVTLSCSPISGHRSVSWYQQTPGQGLQFLFEYFSETQRNKGNFPGRFSGRQFSNSRSEMNVSTLELGDSALYLCASSLASGAYNEQFFGPGTRLTVL.

As to this clone: One junction end does not reproduce the germline sequence, and a read error may be involved. V and J are TRBV6-5 and TRBJ2-1, with 8 bases that match TRBD2. The germline V gene has CDR1 MNHEY and CDR2 SVGAGI. This CDR3 has 14 residues. The CDR3 reads CAISLLAGYNEQFF. In DNA form, the CDR3 reads TGTGCCATCAGTCTCCTAGCGGGTTACAATGAGCAGTTCTTC.

V gene TRBV18 combines with J gene TRBJ2-2, with TRBD1 matching 7 bases. The trim removed 3 bases at V and 0 bases at J, leaving 4 bases unmatched. The germline V gene has CDR1 KGHSH and CDR2 LQKENI. This CDR3 contains 16 residues. CDR3: CASSPIDRANTGELFF. CDR3 nucleotide sequence: TGTGCCAGCTCACCGATAGACAGGGCGAACACCGGGGAGCTGTTTTTT.

In this sample, this clone turned up a few times. J is TRBJ1-2 and V is TRBV6-5; D is perhaps TRBD1 (6 bases). V lost 6 bases and J 8 bases, leaving 22 bases between the germline ends. Germline lookup yields CDR1 MNHEY and CDR2 SVGAGI. The CDR3 is 15 amino acids. The CDR3 sequence is CASSPFAAGAQGYTF. The CDR3 DNA is TGTGCCAGCAGCCCTTTTGCCGCGGGGGCGCAAGGCTACACCTTC.

The rearrangement links TRBV11-2 to TRBJ1-2; the match to TRBD1 covers 9 bases. V lost 1 base and J lost 6; bases outside the gene matches: 0. The CDR3 loop spans 13 amino acids. The germline V gene has CDR1 SGHAT and CDR2 FQNNGV. The CDR3: CASSLGTGDGYTF. In DNA, the CDR3 is TGTGCCAGCAGCTTAGGGACAGGGGATGGCTACACCTTC.

The J gene is TRBJ2-1, the V gene TRBV10-3; 9 bases match TRBD2. Germline V gives CDR1 ENHRY, CDR2 SYGVKD. The CDR3 runs to 14 residues. The ends lost 8 bases at V and 6 bases at J; junction bases unmatched: 8. The CDR3 loop is CAIARTSDPNEQFF. The CDR3, as DNA: TGTGCCATCGCGCGGACTAGCGATCCCAATGAGCAGTTCTTC.

The chain carries TRBV18 and TRBJ2-7; D possibly corresponds to TRBD2 (5 bases). V lost 4 bases to trimming and J lost 0 bases, with 16 bases between them. The CDR3 contains 16 residues. CDR1 is KGHSH and CDR2 is LQKENI in the germline V gene. The CDR3 DNA reads as TGTGCCAGCTCACAAAACTTAGCGCGGAGCTCCTACGAGCAGTACTTC. This translates into CASSQNLARSSYEQYF.

The V and J genes are TRBV19 and TRBJ1-3, with no clear D. The V gene's germline CDR1 is LNHDA and CDR2 SQIVND (reference sequence). V shed 6 bases and J shed 2 bases, with 20 bases lying between them. The CDR3 spans 17 residues. DNA for the CDR3: TGTGCCAGTAGCCACTCGGCGGAAATCGTCGCTGGAAACACCATATATTTT. Its translation is CASSHSAEIVAGNTIYF.

The rearrangement links TRBV19 to TRBJ2-1, with D uncertain. From germline, CDR1 is LNHDA and CDR2 SQIVND (reference sequence). V was shortened by 0 bases and J by 3 bases, with 15 bases between the two germline ends. This CDR3 region has 17 residues. CDR3 sequence (DNA): TGTGCCAGTAGTATAGATCCTAAGCCCACCAACTACAATGAGCAGTTCTTC. Encoded protein: CASSIDPKPTNYNEQFF.

The rearrangement uses TRBV2 and TRBJ2-5; no definite D call. This CDR3 is built from 14 residues. Germline V CDR1 and CDR2: SNHLY, FYNNEI. Between the trimmed V and J ends, which lost 7 bases and 3 bases, there was a span of 15 bases. The CDR3 coding sequence is TGTGCCAGCAATGTGATCGACGGAAAAGAGACCCAGTACTTC. Its translation is CASNVIDGKETQYF.